This T cell receptor (beta chain) was obtained from a study of Ad26.COV2.S vaccination and SARS-CoV-2 variants. Background on the study: The COV1001 Ad26.COV2.S trial arm included the donor. Intramuscularly, Ad26.COV2.S was given either once or twice, 56 days apart.

Only in-frame clones appear in the TCRdb table, and some are missing; sequencing was by immunoSEQ multiplex PCR. The repertoire holds about 480,000 clones, around 85% seen once, with roughly 13% in the top ten. Described treatment: about 20 received Ad26.COV2.S at low or high dose, single or two shots; roughly five received placebo; per-sample allocation not given. Sampling was performed 63 days after the first vaccine or placebo injection. Remarks on this clone: Its antigen remains unknown.

Whole-study results and caveats: An underestimation of total T cell responses may have resulted from the TCR breadth and depth analyses. Placebo recipients had lower spike-specific TCR breadth than vaccine recipients.

This receptor was obtained from a person between 18 and 60 years old who received the Ad26.COV2.S COVID-19 vaccine or a placebo. Sequencing used peripheral blood, obtained in a trial of Ad26.COV2.S vaccine versus placebo.

CDR3 DNA sequence: TGTGCCATCAGTGTTTCTAACTATGGCTACACCTTC. Its protein is CAISVSNYGYTF. V usage is TRBV10-3 and J usage is TRBJ1-2, with unresolved D. The germline CDR1 and CDR2 sequences are ENHRY and SYGVKD. CDR3 length: 12 residues. Trimming left V 4 bases short and J 0 bases short, with 3 bases between.